This T cell receptor (beta chain) is from a study of shared clonotypes between healthy human individuals. This CDR3 is 15 amino acids long. The V segment lost 2 bases and the J segment 2 bases; nucleotides outside the gene matches: 1. The germline CDR1 and CDR2 sequences are MRHNA and SNTAGT. Assay: immunoSEQ multiplex PCR; the TCRdb copy retains only in-frame clones and omits some. This table holds approximately 2.1 million clones, 85% to 95% found once. The TCR originated in a man younger than 35 in good health. Some clones in this sample may be carry-over from other donors' samples. Input material: naive CD4+ T cells from PBMCs. Subset specified: CD45RA+ positively selected. The chain employs TRBV6-4 and TRBJ2-3; 10 bases match TRBD2. The CDR3, as DNA: TGTGCCAGCAGTGACGGGACTAGCGACACAGATACGCAGTATTTT. It encodes CASSDGTSDTDTQYF.